This entry describes one T cell receptor (beta chain). Its antigen is unidentified. The data stem from a study of T cells after yellow fever vaccination. The study, taken as a whole, reports: A large majority of primary-vaccination clones showed up again after the booster (roughly 95% CD4, roughly 88% CD8). A weaker but faster secondary response was observed, peaking on day 5 versus 15. FACS-sorted repertoires could contain abundant clonotypes contaminating from the bulk population.

The CDR3 is 19 amino acids. Looked up from germline, CDR1 is DFQATT and CDR2 is SNEGSKA (reference sequence). The junction had 21 bases not matched to a gene; V was cut back by 4 bases and J by 0 bases. The study made its TCR cDNA through 5'RACE template switching. That step introduced a universal primer site along with UMIs. TCRdb ran MiXCR on the 5' RACE reads and lists one entry per CDR3 protein. Here the sample spans 400,000 to 450,000 distinct CDR3 sequences, under 20% being singletons. This clonotype originated in a man aged 18 to 30 who received the YFV17D yellow fever vaccine. The chain is built from TRBV20-1 and TRBJ2-7, with 7 bases that match TRBD2. Material: PBMCs, obtained before the yellow fever booster vaccination. The DNA for the CDR3 is TGCAGTGCTACCACCTGGGGGGGACCGGCGGGAACCCACTCCTACGAGCAGTACTTC. Amino acids: CSATTWGGPAGTHSYEQYF.